This T cell receptor (beta chain) was sequenced in a study of OX40 agonist ivuxolimab in advanced cancers. Profiling relied on immunoSEQ multiplex PCR, and the TCRdb table lists in-frame clones only, not all of them. The sample consists of roughly 60,000 clones, roughly 87% of them appearing once. This TCR was sampled from an adult with an advanced solid tumor such as melanoma, head and neck, liver or kidney cancer. This specimen consisted of CD4+ or CD8+ T cells sorted from blood, obtained in a trial of the OX40 agonist ivuxolimab.

CDR3 DNA sequence: TGTGCCATCATGGCCGATGGCTACACCTTC. This encodes CAIMADGYTF. This rearrangement joins TRBV10-3 to TRBJ1-2; D gene ambiguous. Germline V gene data show CDR1 as ENHRY and CDR2 as SYGVKD. V lost 7 bases, J lost 6 bases, and 6 bases lay in between. This CDR3 spans 10 amino acids.